This T cell receptor beta chain was identified in a study of shared clonotypes between healthy human individuals (dated by TCRdb to 2018 to 2020). Regarding the study in general: A couple of women and a few men aged 18 to 49 years were included in the cohort. For each donor, CD4 naive and CD4 memory were each run on three plates, CD8 naive on two plates, and CD8 memory on one plate. To increase sequencing depth and limit assay-specific biases, TCR repertoire library preparation and sequencing were carried out by different laboratories using diverse techniques. The study deeply sequenced blood TCR repertoires of five healthy adults to estimate repertoire size and the extent of clonotype sharing between individuals. Between about 0.8 and 8.9 billion PBMCs per donor were obtained by leukapheresis.

Overall results and qualifications from the work: Because the study included a small number of donors, the genetic and exposure-history diversity represented was limited. Estimated clonotype richness was generally larger for naive than for memory subsets. Sampling was limited to blood, and TCR repertoires in tissue likely differ from TCR repertoires in blood. Compared with non-shared clonotypes, clonotypes shared by all four sorted-subset donors had higher generation probabilities. Across a handful of donors, about 5% of naive CD4, around 3.3% of naive CD8, about 2% of memory CD4, and roughly 0.4% of memory CD8 clonotypes were shared. Based on pairwise subsampling, the degree of clonotype sharing among donors was expected to be affected by sequencing depth. Incomplete sequencing was indicated by rarefaction of sorted-subset datasets, despite the large sequencing depth.

With respect to this clone: The antigen it binds to is not known. Base qualities are not at hand, and no much larger clone is one base apart.

Using the deep immunoSEQ assay, TCR CDR3 regions were amplified from genomic DNA by multiplex PCR. Extracted genomic DNA from each cell subset was distributed evenly across all wells of several immunoSEQ 96-well plates, and each plate was treated as a replicate. For sorted subsets, 150 to 250 ng genomic DNA, equal to tens of thousands of T cell genomes, was loaded into each replicate PCR. Purified libraries were quantified with a Qubit 3.0 fluorometer, sized on a Bioanalyzer 2100, and re-quantified with the KAPA Library Quantification kit. Every immunoSEQ 96-well plate was sequenced on a dedicated single-read 150-cycle Illumina NextSeq 550 flow cell. For the original study's pipeline: Because the immunoSEQ output included only junctional sequences and no quality scores, the filtering could not be the same as the filtering used for full-length reads. To assign V/J genes and CDR3, sequences were annotated using PyIR, a Python wrapper for IgBLAST v1.9, with IMGT germline references. Reads were filtered out if the reads had weak V/J assignments (E-value above 1e-6), no CDR3, stop codons, out-of-frame junctions, or ambiguous translated residues. V3J clonotypes were defined as sequences sharing an identical inferred V gene, J gene, and CDR3 amino acid sequence. To compute the percentage overlap between repertoires, the number of shared unique clonotypes was divided by the size of the smaller repertoire. Richness of each repertoire was evaluated using RTK rarefaction, the Chao1 estimator, and Recon v2.1 estimates of unobserved clonotypes. OLGA was used to compute generation probabilities for all TCRbeta clonotypes that the gDNA method yielded from four donors. Sourced from immuneACCESS, this table was stored by TCRdb with only in-frame sequences that have V and J called. A share of the clones is absent; for the studies checked, an unresolved V gene accounts for under half, and the remainder has no known explanation. For V, J and clone size, that table is used; D and trimming come from the DNA. The table for this sample lists just over 2,000,000 clones; about 95% of them were counted only once. Of the sample, approximately 1.2% is held by the ten largest clones.

For the CD8 naive samples, CD45RO-negative cells were positively selected for CCR7, yielding a CD45RA+CCR7+ population from which TemRA cells were excluded. Donors were healthy HIV-negative adults with no recently reported acute infections or vaccinations. All donors were Caucasian adults living in Nashville, Tennessee, USA. Blood was collected by leukapheresis, and PBMCs were isolated by Ficoll-Histopaque density gradient centrifugation and then cryopreserved in liquid nitrogen vapor phase. Purity and quantity of every magnetically sorted T cell population were checked by analytical flow cytometry. Genomic DNA was isolated from each sorted fraction and quantified by UV absorbance on a Nanodrop 2000c. V lost 0 bases and J lost 0 bases; the stretch between them is 6 bases long. Taken from the germline V gene, the CDR1 and CDR2 loops are MNHEY and SVGAGI. The CDR3 runs 15 amino acids, cysteine and phenylalanine included. Only the CDR3 part of the read is kept: 45 bases, read in frame from the first base.

Source material: naive CD8+ T cells sorted from blood. Taken with the paper, the label for cell subset or site translates to: CD45RA+CCR7+. This sequence was found in a man younger than 35 in good health. Here the chain combines TRBV6-5 and TRBJ1-5, with the D segment identity uncertain. In nucleotides, the sequence is TGTGCCAGCAGTTACTCGAGCAATAGCAATCAGCCCCAGCATTTT. It codes for CASSYSSNSNQPQHF.